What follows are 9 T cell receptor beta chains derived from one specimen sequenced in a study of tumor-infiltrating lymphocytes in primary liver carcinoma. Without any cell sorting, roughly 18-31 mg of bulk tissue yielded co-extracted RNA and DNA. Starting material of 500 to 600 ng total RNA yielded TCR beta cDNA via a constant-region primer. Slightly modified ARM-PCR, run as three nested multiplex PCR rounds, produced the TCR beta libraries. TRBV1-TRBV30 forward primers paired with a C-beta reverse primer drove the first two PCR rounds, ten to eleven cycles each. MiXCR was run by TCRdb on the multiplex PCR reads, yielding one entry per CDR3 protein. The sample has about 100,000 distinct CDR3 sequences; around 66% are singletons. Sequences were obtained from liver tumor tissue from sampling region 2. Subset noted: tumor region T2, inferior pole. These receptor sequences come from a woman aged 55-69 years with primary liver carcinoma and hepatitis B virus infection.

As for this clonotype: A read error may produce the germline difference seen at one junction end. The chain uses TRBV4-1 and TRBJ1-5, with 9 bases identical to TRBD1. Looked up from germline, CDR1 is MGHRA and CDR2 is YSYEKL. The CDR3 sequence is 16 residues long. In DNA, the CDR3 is TGCGCCAGCAGCCCTCGGACAGGGGACAGCAATCAGTCCCAGCATTTT. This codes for CASSPRTGDSNQSQHF.

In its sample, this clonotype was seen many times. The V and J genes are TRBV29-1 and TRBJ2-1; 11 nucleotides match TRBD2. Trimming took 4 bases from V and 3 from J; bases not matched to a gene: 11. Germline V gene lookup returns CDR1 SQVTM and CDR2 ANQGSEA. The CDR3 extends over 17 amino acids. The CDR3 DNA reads TGCAGCGTTGTTTGGCTAGCGGGAGGCCTCCACTACAATGAGCAGTTCTTC. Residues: CSVVWLAGGLHYNEQFF.

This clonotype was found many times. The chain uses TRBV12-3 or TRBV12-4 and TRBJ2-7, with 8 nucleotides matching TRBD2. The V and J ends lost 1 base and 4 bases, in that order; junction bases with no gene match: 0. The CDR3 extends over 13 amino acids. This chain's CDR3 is CASSLGGRYEQYF. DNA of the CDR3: TGTGCCAGCAGTTTAGGCGGGAGGTACGAGCAGTACTTC.

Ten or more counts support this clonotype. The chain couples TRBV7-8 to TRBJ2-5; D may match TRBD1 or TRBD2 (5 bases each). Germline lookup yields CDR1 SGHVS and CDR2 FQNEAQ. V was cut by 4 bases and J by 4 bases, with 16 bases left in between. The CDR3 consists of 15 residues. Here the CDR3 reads CASSYPRGRGETQYF. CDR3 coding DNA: TGTGCCAGCAGCTACCCCCGGGGCAGAGGAGAGACCCAGTACTTC.

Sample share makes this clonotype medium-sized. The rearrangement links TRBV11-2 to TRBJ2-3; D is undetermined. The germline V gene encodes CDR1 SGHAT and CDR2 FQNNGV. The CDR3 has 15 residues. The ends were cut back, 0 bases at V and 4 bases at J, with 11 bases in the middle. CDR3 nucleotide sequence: TGTGCCAGCAGCTTAGATATAACGAACGCAGATACGCAGTATTTT. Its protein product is CASSLDITNADTQYF.

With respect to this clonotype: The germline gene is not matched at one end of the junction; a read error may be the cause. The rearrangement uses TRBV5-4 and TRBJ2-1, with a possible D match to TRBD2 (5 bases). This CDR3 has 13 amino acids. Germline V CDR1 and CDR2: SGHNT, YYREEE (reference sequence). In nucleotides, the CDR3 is TGCGCCAGCAGCTTGTGGGAGAGGAATGAGCAGCTCTTC. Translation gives CASSLWERNEQLF.

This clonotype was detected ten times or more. The CDR3 DNA follows: TGTGCCACCCTAGGGACTTTCCAAGAGACCCAGTACTTC. Protein sequence: CATLGTFQETQYF. The gene calls are TRBV28 and TRBJ2-5; the D gene is possibly TRBD2 (6 bases). Trimming stripped 10 bases from V and 1 base from J, with 13 bases between. CDR1 MDHEN and CDR2 SYDVKM come from the germline V gene. The CDR3 loop spans 13 amino acids. The full variable domain, rest sourced from reference TRBV28 and TRBJ2-5, is DVKVTQSSRYLVKRTGEKVFLECVQDMDHENMFWYRQDPGLGLRLIYFSYDVKMKEKGDIPEGYSVSREKKERFSLILESASTNQTSMYLCATLGTFQETQYFGPGTRLLVL.

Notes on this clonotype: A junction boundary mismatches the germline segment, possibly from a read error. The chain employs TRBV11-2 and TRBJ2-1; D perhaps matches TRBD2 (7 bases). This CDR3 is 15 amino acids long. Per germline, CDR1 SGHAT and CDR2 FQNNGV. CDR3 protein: CASSHQSGTYREQFF. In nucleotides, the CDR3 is TGTGCCAGCAGCCACCAGAGCGGGACATACAGAGAGCAATTCTTC.

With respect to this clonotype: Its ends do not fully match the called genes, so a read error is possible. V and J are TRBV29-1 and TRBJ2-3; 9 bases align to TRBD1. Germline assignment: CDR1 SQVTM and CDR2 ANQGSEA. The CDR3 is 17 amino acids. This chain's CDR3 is CSVEGPGQGTSTDTQYF. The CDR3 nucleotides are TGCAGTGTTGAGGGGCCGGGACAGGGAACAAGCACAGATACGCAGTATTTT.